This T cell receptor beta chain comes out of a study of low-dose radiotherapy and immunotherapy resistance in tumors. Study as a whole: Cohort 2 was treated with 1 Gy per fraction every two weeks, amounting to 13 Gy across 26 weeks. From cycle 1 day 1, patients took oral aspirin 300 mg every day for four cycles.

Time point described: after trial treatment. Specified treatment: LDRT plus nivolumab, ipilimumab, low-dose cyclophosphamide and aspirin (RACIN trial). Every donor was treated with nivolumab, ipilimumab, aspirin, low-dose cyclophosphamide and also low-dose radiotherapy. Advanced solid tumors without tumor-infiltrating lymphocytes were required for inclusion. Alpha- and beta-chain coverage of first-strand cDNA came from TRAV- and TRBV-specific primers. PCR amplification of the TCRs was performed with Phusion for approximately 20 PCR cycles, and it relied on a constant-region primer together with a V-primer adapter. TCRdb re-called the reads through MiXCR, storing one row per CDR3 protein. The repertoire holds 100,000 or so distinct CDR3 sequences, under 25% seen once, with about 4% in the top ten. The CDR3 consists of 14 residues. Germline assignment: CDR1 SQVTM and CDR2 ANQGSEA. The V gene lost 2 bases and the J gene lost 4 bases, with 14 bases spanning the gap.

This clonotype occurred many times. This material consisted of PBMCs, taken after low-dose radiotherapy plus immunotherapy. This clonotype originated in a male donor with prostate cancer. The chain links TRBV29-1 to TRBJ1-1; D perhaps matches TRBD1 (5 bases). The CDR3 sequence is CSVEHVWGSTEAFF. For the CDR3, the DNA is TGCAGCGTTGAACATGTGTGGGGCAGCACTGAAGCTTTCTTT. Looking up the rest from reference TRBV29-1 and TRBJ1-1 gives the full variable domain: SAVISQKPSRDICQRGTSLTIQCQVDSQVTMMFWYRQQPGQSLTLIATANQGSEATYESGFVIDKFPISRPNLTFSTLTVSNMSPEDSSIYLCSVEHVWGSTEAFFGQGTRLTVV.